This TCR beta chain was sequenced in a study of CD8 T cells in ankylosing spondylitis. General study results and limits: Ankylosing spondylitis blood appeared to carry a characteristic TCR beta motif of several highly homologous variants. Matched synovial fluid from ankylosing spondylitis patients was reported to be enriched for disease-linked clones. Disease-associated clones were CD8+ and fairly uncommon in peripheral blood.

The sample holds a few counts of this clonotype. The antigen is not known. In making TCR beta libraries, quantitative 5'-RACE with molecular barcodes was used. TCRdb ran MiXCR on the 5' RACE reads and lists one entry per CDR3 protein. This table holds approximately 110,000 distinct CDR3 sequences, more than 20% found once. V was trimmed by 4 bases and J by 4 bases, leaving 16 bases between them. This CDR3 comprises 16 residues. What was sequenced was synovial fluid, either unsorted or a sorted T cell fraction (not recorded which). The clonotype originates from a male donor with ankylosing spondylitis. This chain connects TRBV12-3 or TRBV12-4 to TRBJ1-4; a weak D match, TRBD1 (6 bases). The CDR3 region has the DNA TGTGCCAGCAGTTCCTCGGACAGAGGCCTTAATGAAAAACTGTTTTTT. Encoded protein: CASSSSDRGLNEKLFF.